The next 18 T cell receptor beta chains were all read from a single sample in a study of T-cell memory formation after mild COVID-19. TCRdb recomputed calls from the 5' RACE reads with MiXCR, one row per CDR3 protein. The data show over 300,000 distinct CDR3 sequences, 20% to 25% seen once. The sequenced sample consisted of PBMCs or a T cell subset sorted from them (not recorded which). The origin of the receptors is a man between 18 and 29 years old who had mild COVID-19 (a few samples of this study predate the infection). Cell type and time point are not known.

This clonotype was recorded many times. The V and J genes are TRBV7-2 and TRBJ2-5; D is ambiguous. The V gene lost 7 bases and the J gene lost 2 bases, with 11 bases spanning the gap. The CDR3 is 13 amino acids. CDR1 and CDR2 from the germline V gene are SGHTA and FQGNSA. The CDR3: CASNRDFQETQYF. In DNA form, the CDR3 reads TGTGCCAGCAACCGAGACTTTCAAGAGACCCAGTACTTC.

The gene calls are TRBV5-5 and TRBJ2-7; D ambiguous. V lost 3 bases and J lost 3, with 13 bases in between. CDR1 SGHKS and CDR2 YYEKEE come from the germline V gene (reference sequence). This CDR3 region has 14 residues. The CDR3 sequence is CASSSLVGDYEQYF. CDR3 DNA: TGTGCCAGCAGCTCCCTTGTGGGCGACTACGAGCAGTACTTC.

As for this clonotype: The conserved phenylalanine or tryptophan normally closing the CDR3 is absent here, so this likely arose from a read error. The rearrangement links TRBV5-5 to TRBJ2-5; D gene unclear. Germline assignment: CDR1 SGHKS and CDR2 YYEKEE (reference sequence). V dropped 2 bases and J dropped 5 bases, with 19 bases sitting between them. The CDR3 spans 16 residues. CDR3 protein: CASSFGRAVGSETQYS. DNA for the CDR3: TGTGCCAGCAGCTTTGGTAGGGCGGTAGGATCGGAGACCCAGTACTCC.

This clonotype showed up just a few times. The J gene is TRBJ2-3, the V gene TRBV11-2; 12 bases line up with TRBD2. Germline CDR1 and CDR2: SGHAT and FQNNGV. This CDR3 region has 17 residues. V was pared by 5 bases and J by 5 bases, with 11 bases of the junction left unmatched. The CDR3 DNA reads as TGTGCCAGCAGCAAAACCCCGACTAGCGGGGGCTTAGATACGCAGTATTTT. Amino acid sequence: CASSKTPTSGGLDTQYF.

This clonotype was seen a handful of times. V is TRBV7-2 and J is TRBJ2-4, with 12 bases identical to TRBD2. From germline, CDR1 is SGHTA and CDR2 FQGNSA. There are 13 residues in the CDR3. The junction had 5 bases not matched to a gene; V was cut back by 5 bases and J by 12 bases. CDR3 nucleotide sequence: TGTGCCAGCAGCCCTACTAGCGGGGGGACTCAGTACTTC. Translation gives CASSPTSGGTQYF.

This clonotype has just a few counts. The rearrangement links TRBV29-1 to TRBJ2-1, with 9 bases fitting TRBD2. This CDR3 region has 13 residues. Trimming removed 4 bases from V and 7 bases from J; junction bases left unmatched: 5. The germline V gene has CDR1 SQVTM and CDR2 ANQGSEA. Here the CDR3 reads CSVVRGGRNEQFF. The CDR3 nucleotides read TGCAGCGTTGTGCGGGGGGGCCGAAATGAGCAGTTCTTC.

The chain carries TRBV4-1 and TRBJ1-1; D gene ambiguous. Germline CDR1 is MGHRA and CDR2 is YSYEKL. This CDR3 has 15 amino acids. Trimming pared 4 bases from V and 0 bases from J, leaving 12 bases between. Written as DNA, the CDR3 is TGCGCCAGCAGCCCGTTCGGCGGATTGAACACTGAAGCTTTCTTT. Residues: CASSPFGGLNTEAFF.

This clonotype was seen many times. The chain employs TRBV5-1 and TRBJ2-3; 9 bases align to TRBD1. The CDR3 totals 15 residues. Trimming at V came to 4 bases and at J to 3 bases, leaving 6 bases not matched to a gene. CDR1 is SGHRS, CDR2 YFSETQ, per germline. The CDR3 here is CASSMGQGLTDTQYF. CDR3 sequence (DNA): TGCGCCAGCAGCATGGGACAGGGATTAACAGATACGCAGTATTTT.

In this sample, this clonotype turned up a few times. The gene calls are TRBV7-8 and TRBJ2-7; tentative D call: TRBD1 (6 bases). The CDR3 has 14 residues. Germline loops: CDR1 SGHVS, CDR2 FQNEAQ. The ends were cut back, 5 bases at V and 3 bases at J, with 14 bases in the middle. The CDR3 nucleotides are TGTGCCAGCAGCCCAGTCCGAGGGGGCTACGAGCAGTACGTC. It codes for CASSPVRGGYEQYV.

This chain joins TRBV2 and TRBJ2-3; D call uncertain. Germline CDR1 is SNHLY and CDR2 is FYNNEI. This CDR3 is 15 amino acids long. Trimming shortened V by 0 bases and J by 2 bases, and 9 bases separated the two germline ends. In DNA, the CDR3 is TGTGCCAGCAGTGAAGCGTTGGGCGTCACAGATACGCAGTATTTT. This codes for CASSEALGVTDTQYF.

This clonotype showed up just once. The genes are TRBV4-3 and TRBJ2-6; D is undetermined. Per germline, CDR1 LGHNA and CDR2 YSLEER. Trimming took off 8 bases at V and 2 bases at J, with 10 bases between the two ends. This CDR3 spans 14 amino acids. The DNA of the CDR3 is TGCGCCAGCTCCGGAGACCCTGGGGCCAACGTCCTGACTTTC. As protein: CASSGDPGANVLTF.

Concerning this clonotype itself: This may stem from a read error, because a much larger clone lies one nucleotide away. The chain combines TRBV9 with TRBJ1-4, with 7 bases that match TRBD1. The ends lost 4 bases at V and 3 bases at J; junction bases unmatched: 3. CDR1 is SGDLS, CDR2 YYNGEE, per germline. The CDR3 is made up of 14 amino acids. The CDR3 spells CASSSGQANEKLFF. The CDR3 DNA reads TGTGCCAGCAGCTCCGGACAGGCTAATGAAAAACTGTTTTTT.

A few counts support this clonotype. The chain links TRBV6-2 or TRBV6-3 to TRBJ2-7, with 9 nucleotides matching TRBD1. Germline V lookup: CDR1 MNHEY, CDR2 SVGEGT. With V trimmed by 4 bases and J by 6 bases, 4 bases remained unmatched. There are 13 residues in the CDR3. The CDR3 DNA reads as TGTGCCAGCAGTTGGGGACAGGGTCTCGAGCAGTACTTC. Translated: CASSWGQGLEQYF.

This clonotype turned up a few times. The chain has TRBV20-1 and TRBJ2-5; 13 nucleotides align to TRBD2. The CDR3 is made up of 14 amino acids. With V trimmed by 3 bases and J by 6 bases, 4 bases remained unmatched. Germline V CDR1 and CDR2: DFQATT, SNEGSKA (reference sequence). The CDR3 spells CSASQTSGGQTQYF. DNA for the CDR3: TGCAGTGCTAGCCAGACTAGCGGGGGGCAGACCCAGTACTTC.

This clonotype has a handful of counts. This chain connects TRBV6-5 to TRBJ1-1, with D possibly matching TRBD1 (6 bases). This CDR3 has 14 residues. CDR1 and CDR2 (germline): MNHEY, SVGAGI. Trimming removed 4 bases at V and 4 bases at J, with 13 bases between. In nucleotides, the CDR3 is TGTGCCAGCAGTTCCTGGGGGGGGGCCACTGAAGCTTTCTTT. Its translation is CASSSWGGATEAFF.

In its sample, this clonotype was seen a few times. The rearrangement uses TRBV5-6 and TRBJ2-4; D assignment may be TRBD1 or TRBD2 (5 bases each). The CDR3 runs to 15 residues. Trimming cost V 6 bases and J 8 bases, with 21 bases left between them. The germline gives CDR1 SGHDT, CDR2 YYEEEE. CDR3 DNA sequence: TGTGCCAGCATCCTACTCCGGGACGGCGAGGACATTCAGTACTTC. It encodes CASILLRDGEDIQYF.

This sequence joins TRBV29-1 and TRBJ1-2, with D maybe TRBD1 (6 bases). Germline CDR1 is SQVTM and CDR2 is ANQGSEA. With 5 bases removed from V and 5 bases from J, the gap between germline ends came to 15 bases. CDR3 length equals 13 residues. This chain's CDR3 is CSVPGRGQYGYTF. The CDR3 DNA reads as TGCAGCGTTCCGGGCAGGGGCCAATATGGCTACACCTTC.

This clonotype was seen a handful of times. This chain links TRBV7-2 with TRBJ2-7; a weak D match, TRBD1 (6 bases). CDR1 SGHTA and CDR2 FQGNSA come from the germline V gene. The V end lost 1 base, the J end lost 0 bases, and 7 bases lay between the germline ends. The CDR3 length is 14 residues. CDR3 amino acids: CASSLGDTSYEQYF. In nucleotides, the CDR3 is TGTGCCAGCAGCTTAGGGGACACCTCCTACGAGCAGTACTTC.